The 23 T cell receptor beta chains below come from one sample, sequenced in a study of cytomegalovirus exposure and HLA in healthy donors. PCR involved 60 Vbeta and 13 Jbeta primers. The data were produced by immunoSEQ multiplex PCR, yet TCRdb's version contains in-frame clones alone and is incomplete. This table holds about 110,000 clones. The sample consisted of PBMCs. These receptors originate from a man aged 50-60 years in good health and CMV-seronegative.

The CDR3 bases are TGTGCCAGCAGTTTAAGGGCTAGCGGGAAATACGAGCAGTACTTC. The encoded protein is CASSLRASGKYEQYF. The rearrangement uses TRBV27 and TRBJ2-7; the match to TRBD2 covers 9 bases. The CDR3 runs 15 residues. Germline loops: CDR1 MNHEY, CDR2 SMNVEV (reference sequence). The J segment lost 4 bases and the V segment lost 2 bases, leaving 6 bases of the junction unmatched.

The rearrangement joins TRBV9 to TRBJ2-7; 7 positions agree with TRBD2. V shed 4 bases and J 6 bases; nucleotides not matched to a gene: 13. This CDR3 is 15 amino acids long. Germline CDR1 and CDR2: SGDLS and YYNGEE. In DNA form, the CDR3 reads TGTGCCAGCAGCCCCCCGCGTGGGGGGGTTGGCGAGCAGTACTTC. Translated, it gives CASSPPRGGVGEQYF.

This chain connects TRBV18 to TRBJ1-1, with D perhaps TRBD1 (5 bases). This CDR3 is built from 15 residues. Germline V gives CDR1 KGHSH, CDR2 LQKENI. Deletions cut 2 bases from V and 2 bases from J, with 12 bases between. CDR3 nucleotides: TGTGCCAGCTCACCAATACAGGCGATTAACACTGAAGCTTTCTTT. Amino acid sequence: CASSPIQAINTEAFF.

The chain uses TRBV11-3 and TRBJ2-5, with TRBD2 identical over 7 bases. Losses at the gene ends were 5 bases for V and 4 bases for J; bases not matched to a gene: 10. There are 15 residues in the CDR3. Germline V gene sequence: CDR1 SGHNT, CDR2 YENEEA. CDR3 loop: CASSGRASGVETQYF. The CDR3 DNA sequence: TGTGCCAGCAGCGGCCGGGCTAGCGGTGTAGAGACCCAGTACTTC.

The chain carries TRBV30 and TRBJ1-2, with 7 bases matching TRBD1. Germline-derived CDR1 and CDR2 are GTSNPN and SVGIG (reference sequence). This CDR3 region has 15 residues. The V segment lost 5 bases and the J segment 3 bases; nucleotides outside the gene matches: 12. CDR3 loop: CAWWLWDSRYYGYTF. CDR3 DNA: TGTGCCTGGTGGCTTTGGGACAGCCGATACTATGGCTACACCTTC.

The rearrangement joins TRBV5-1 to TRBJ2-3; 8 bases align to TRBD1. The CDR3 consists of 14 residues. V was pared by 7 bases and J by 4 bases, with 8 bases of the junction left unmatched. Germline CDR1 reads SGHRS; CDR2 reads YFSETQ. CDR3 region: CASGKDRVADTQYF. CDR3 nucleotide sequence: TGCGCCAGCGGCAAGGACAGGGTAGCAGATACGCAGTATTTT.

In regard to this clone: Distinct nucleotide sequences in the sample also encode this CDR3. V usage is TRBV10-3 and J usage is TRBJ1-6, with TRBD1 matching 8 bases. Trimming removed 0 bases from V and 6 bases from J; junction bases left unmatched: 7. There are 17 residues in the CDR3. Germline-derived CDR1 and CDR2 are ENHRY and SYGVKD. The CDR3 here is CAISESGQGASNSPLHF. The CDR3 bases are TGTGCCATCAGTGAGTCGGGGCAGGGGGCTAGTAATTCACCCCTCCACTTT.

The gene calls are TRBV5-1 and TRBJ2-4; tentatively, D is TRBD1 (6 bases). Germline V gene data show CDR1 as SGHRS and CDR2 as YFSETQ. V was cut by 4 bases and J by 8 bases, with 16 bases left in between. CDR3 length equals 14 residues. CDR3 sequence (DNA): TGCGCCAGCAGCCGTGACAGGCATCCGGACATTCAGTACTTC. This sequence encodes CASSRDRHPDIQYF.

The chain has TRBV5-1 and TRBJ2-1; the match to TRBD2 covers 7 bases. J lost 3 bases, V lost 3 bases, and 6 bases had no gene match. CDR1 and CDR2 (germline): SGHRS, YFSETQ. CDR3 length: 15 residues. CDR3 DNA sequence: TGCGCCAGCAGCTATGGGGGGGTTGTCTACAATGAGCAGTTCTTC. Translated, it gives CASSYGGVVYNEQFF.

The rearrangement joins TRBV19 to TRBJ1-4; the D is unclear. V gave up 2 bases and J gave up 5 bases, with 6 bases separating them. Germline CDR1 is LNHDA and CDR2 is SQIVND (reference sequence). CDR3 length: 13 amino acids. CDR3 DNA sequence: TGTGCCAGTAGTATACAGTTGAATGAAAAACTGTTTTTT. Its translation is CASSIQLNEKLFF.

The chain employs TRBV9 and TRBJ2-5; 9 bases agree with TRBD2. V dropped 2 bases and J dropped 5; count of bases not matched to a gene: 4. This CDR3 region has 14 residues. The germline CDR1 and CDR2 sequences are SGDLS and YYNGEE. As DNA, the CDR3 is TGTGCCAGCAGCGTGGCGGGAGGGCCGGAGACCCAGTACTTC. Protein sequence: CASSVAGGPETQYF.

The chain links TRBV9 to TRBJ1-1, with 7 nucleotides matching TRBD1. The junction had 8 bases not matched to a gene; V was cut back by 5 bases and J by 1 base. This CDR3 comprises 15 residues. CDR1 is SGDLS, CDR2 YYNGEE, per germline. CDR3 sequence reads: CASSAPGGKNTEAFF. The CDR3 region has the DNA TGTGCCAGCAGTGCCCCAGGGGGTAAGAACACTGAAGCTTTCTTT.

CDR3 sequence: CASRPTGGYGYTF. For the CDR3, the DNA is TGTGCCAGCAGACCGACAGGTGGTTATGGCTACACCTTC. The V gene is TRBV27, the J gene TRBJ1-2; D possibly corresponds to TRBD1 (6 bases). CDR1 is MNHEY, CDR2 SMNVEV, per germline (reference sequence). The CDR3 extends over 13 amino acids. Between the trimmed V and J ends, which lost 6 bases and 5 bases, there was a span of 13 bases.

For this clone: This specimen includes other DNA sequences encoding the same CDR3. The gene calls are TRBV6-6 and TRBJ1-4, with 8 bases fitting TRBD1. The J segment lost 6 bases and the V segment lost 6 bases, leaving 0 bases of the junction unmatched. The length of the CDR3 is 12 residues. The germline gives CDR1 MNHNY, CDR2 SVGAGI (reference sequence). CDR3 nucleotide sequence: TGTGCCAGCAGACAGGGGGATGAAAAACTGTTTTTT. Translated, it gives CASRQGDEKLFF.

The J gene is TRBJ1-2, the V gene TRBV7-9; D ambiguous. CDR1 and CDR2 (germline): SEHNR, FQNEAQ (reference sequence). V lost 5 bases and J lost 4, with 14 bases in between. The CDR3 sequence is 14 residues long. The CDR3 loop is CASSPIRESYGYTF. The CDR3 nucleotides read TGTGCCAGCAGCCCGATTCGGGAATCCTATGGCTACACCTTC.

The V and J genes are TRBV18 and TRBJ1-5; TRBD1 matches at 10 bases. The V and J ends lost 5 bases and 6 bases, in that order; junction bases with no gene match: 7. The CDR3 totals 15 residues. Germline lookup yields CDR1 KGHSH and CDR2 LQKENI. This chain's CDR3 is CASSRDRGEIQPQHF. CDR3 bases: TGTGCCAGCTCAAGGGACAGGGGCGAAATTCAGCCCCAGCATTTT.

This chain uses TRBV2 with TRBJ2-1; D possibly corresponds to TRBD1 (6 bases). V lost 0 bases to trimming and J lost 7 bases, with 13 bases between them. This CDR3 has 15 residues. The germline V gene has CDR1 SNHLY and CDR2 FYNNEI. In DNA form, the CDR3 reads TGTGCCAGCAGTGAAGCAAGGGGGAGTTGGAATGAGCAGTTCTTC. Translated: CASSEARGSWNEQFF.

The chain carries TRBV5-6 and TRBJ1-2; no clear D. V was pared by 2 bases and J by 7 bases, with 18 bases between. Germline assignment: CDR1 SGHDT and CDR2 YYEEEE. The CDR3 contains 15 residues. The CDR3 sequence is CASSFQFTPSGGYTF. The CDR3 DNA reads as TGTGCCAGCAGCTTCCAGTTCACCCCTTCGGGTGGCTACACCTTC.

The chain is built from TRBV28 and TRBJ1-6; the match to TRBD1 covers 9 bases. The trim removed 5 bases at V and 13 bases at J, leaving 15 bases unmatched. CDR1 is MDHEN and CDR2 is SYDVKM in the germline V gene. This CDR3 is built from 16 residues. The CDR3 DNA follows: TGTGCCAGCAGTCCGCCCGGGACAGGGTCCTTGAATCCCCTCCACTTT. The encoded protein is CASSPPGTGSLNPLHF.

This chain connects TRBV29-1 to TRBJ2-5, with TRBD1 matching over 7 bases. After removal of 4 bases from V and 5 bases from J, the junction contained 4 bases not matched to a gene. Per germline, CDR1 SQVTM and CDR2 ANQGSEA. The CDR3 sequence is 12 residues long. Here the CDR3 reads CSVGGQFETQYF. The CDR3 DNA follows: TGCAGCGTTGGGGGACAGTTCGAGACCCAGTACTTC.

The CDR3 coding sequence is TGTGCCAGCAGCGAGGACAGCTATGGAAACACCATATATTTT. It translates to CASSEDSYGNTIYF. This chain uses TRBV5-4 with TRBJ1-3; tentatively, D is TRBD1 (6 bases). The germline V gene has CDR1 SGHNT and CDR2 YYREEE (reference sequence). The CDR3 loop spans 14 amino acids. Between the trimmed V and J ends, which lost 4 bases and 3 bases, there was a span of 11 bases. Drawing the rest from reference TRBV5-4 and TRBJ1-3, the complete variable domain is ETGVTQSPTHLIKTRGQQVTLRCSSQSGHNTVSWYQQALGQGPQFIFQYYREEENGRGNFPPRFSGLQFPNYSSELNVNALELDDSALYLCASSEDSYGNTIYFGEGSWLTVV.

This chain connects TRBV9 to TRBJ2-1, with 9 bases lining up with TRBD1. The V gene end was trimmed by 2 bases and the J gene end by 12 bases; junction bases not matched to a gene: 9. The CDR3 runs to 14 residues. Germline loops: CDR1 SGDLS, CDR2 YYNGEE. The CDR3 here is CASSVLDRGLVQFF. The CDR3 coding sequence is TGTGCCAGCAGCGTCCTTGACAGGGGGTTGGTGCAGTTCTTC. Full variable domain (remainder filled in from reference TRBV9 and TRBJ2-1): DSGVTQTPKHLITATGQRVTLRCSPRSGDLSVYWYQQSLDQGLQFLIQYYNGEERAKGNILERFSAQQFPDLHSELNLSSLELGDSALYFCASSVLDRGLVQFFGPGTRLTVL.

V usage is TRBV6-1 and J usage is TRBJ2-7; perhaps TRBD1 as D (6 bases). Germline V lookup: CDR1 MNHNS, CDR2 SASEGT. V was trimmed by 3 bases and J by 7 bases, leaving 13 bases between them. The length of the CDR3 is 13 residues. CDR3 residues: CASSDRQGLEQYF. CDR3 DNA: TGTGCCAGCAGTGATCGGCAGGGGCTAGAGCAGTACTTC.